Sequencing of this T cell receptor beta chain was carried out in a study of cytomegalovirus exposure and HLA in healthy donors. The CDR3 covers 13 residues. Germline V gene data show CDR1 as SNHLY and CDR2 as FYNNEI. The V end was cut by 0 bases, the J end by 12 bases, with 12 bases between. PCR employed 60 Vbeta and 13 Jbeta primers. The data were produced by immunoSEQ multiplex PCR, yet TCRdb's version contains in-frame clones alone and is incomplete. The profile covers approximately 100,000 clones, with 71% appearing a single time and less than 3.5% taken by the ten largest. With respect to this clone: Its antigen is as yet unknown.

Study-level points and caveats: The study recorded about 160 TCR beta chains that were cytomegalovirus-associated. A previous analysis found most TCR beta V segments productive roughly 87% or roughly 30% of the time.

Sequenced input: PBMCs. The chain couples TRBV2 to TRBJ2-1, with a tentative D call TRBD1 (6 bases). This TCR was sampled from a female donor in good health and CMV-seronegative. The CDR3, as DNA: TGTGCCAGCAGTGAAGCGCGACAGGCCGGGCAGTTCTTC. It translates to CASSEARQAGQFF.